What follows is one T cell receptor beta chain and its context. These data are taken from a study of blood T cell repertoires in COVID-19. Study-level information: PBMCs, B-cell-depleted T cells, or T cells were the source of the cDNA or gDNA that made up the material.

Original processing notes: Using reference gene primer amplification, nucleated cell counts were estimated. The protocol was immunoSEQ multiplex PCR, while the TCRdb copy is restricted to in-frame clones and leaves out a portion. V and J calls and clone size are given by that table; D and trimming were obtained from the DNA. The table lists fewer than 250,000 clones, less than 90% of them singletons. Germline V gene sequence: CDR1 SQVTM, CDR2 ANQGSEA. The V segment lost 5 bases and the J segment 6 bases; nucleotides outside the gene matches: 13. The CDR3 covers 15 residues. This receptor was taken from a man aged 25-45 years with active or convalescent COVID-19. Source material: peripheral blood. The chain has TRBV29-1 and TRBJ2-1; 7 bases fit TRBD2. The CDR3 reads CSVSSVGSGPNEQFF. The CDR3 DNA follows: TGCAGCGTTTCTTCGGTGGGTAGCGGGCCCAATGAGCAGTTCTTC.